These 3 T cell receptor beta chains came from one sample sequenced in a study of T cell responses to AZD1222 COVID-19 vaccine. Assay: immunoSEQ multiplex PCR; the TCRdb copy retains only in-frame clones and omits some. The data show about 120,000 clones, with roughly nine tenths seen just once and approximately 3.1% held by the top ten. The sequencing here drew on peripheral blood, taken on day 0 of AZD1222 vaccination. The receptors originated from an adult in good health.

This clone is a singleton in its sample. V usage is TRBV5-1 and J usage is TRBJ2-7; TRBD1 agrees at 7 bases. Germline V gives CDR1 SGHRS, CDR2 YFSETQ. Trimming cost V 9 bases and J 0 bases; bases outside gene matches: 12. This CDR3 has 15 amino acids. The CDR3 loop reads CATTTGDEISYEQYF. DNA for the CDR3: TGCGCCACCACTACAGGGGACGAAATCTCCTACGAGCAGTACTTC.

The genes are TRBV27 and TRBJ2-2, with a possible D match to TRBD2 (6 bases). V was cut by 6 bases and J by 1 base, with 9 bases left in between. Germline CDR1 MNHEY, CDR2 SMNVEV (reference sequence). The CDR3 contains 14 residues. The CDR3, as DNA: TGTGCCAGCAGCCCAGCGGGGAACACCGGGGAGCTGTTTTTT. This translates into CASSPAGNTGELFF.

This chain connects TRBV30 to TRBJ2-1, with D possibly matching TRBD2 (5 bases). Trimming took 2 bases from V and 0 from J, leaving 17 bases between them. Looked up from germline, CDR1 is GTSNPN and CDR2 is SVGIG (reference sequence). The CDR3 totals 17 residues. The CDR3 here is CAWSPIGVSRSYNEQFF. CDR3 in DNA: TGTGCCTGGAGTCCCATCGGGGTTAGCCGCTCCTACAATGAGCAGTTCTTC.